This T cell receptor beta chain emerged from a study of patients and donors after allogeneic stem cell transplantation. MiXCR, applied by TCRdb to the RT-PCR reads, yields one record per CDR3 protein. The sample records about a million distinct CDR3 sequences, roughly 18% being singletons. Trimming cost V 3 bases and J 0 bases, with 11 bases left between them. The CDR3 is made up of 15 amino acids. The clonotype comes from a human donor who was either an allogeneic HSCT recipient or a stem cell or donor lymphocyte infusion donor (not recorded which). It is not recorded whose cells these are; they may come from a transplant donor. The V call is TRBV12-3 or TRBV12-4, the J call TRBJ1-1; D not resolved. Sequencing was done on a sample of blood, either unsorted or a sorted T cell fraction (not recorded which). CDR3 DNA sequence: TGTGCCAGCAGTTTTCGCCCGGTCATGAACACTGAAGCTTTCTTT. Residues: CASSFRPVMNTEAFF.